The source of this T cell receptor (beta chain) is a study of patients and donors after allogeneic stem cell transplantation. V lost 4 bases, J lost 4 bases, and 9 bases stayed unmatched. This CDR3 contains 15 residues. CDR1 and CDR2 from the germline V gene are SGHRS and YFSETQ. Via MiXCR, TCRdb re-called the RT-PCR reads, giving one row per CDR3 protein. This table holds about 210,000 distinct CDR3 sequences, 38% found once. The source is a human donor who was either an allogeneic HSCT recipient or a stem cell or donor lymphocyte infusion donor (not recorded which). It is not recorded whose cells these are; they may come from a transplant donor. The genes are TRBV5-1 and TRBJ1-1, with 8 bases that match TRBD1. The material sequenced was blood, either unsorted or a sorted T cell fraction (not recorded which). CDR3: CASSPVSGQGTEAFF. The CDR3, as DNA: TGCGCCAGCAGCCCGGTTTCTGGACAGGGCACTGAAGCTTTCTTT.